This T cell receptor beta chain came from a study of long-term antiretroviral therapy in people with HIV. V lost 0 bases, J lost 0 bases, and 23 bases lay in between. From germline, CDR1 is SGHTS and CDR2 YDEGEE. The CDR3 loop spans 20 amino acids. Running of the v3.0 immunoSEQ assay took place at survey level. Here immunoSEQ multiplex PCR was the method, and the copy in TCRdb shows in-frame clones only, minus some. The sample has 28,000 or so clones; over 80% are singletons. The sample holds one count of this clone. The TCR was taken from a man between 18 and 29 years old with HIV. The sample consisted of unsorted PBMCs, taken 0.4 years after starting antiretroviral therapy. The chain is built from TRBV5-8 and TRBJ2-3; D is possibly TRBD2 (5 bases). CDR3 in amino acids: CASSLVAPRLAGTSTDTQYF. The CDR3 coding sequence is TGTGCCAGCAGCTTGGTGGCGCCACGTTTGGCGGGCACTAGCACAGATACGCAGTATTTT. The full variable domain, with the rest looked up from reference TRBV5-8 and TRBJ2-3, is EAGVTQSPTHLIKTRGQQATLRCSPISGHTSVYWYQQALGLGLQFLLWYDEGEERNRGNFPPRFSGRQFPNYSSELNVNALELEDSALYLCASSLVAPRLAGTSTDTQYFGPGTRLTVL.